This T cell receptor (beta chain) comes out of a study of control samples from healthy donors and cancer patients. The assay was immunoSEQ multiplex PCR, and TCRdb's table has in-frame clones only and misses some. Altogether 140,000 or so clones are present, about nine tenths being singletons, with the ten largest covering roughly 3.1%. This CDR3 comprises 14 residues. Germline lookup yields CDR1 LNHDA and CDR2 SQIVND (reference sequence). V dropped 5 bases and J dropped 1 base, with 12 bases sitting between them. Sequencing was done on a sample of blood. The source of this sequence is a man aged 30-40 years in good health. This chain links TRBV19 with TRBJ2-7; TRBD1 might be the D (7 bases). The CDR3 protein is CASSPQGTSYEQYF. CDR3 DNA: TGTGCCAGTAGTCCACAGGGGACTTCCTACGAGCAGTACTTC.